This TCR beta chain was sequenced for a study of blood T cells in healthy people across ages. PCR was performed a second time for roughly 7 to 11 cycles using a sample-barcoded 5' primer and a J-beta primer mix. The study obtained at least 3 million CDR3-containing paired-end reads from every sample. Using its own MiXCR run on the 5' RACE reads, TCRdb lists one record per CDR3 protein. Here the sample spans almost 1 million distinct CDR3 sequences, approximately 50% being singletons. The CDR3 has 16 residues. From germline, CDR1 is DFQATT and CDR2 SNEGSKA (reference sequence). Concerning this clonotype itself: One junction end does not reproduce the germline sequence, and a read error may be involved.

In each sample, at least 7 million PBMCs were isolated. The TCR originated in a woman aged 60-70 years in good health. The sample comprised blood. The V call is TRBV20-1, the J call TRBJ1-5, with 9 bases aligning to TRBD1. The CDR3, as DNA: TGCAGCGCTAGAGCCGGGACAGGGTTTGGTAATCAGCCCCAGCATTTT. It translates to CSARAGTGFGNQPQHF.